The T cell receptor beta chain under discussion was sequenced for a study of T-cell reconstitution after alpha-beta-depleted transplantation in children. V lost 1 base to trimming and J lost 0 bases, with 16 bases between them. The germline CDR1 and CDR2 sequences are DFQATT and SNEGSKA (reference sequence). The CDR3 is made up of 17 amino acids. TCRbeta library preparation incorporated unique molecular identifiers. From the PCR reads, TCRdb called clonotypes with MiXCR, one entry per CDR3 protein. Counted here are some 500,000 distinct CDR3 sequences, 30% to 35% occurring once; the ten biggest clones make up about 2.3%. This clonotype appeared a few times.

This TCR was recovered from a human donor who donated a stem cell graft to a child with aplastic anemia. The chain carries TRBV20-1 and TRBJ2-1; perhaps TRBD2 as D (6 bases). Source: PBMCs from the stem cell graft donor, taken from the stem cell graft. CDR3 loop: CSARVAVRHTSYNEQFF. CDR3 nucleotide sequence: TGCAGTGCTAGAGTAGCGGTTCGGCATACCTCCTACAATGAGCAGTTCTTC.